These 31 T cell receptor beta chains originate from one sample sequenced in a study of beta chain features in type 1 diabetes. Notes on the study in general: A moderate, significant TCRB CDR3 shortening appeared in type 1 diabetes across four CD4+ subsets.

Expressed TCRB transcripts were sequenced after all isolated RNA was converted to cDNA. Data came from immunoSEQ multiplex PCR; TCRdb stores just in-frame clones and leaves some out. The sample carries about 160,000 clones, around 9% recorded once. Their target antigens are unknown. Sample: central memory CD4+ T cells from blood. The receptors stem from a woman aged 25 to 45 with type 1 diabetes.

V and J are TRBV30 and TRBJ2-3; D is ambiguous. Trimming stripped 4 bases from V and 0 bases from J, with 11 bases between. The CDR3 covers 14 residues. Germline V gene data show CDR1 as GTSNPN and CDR2 as SVGIG (reference sequence). For the CDR3, the DNA is TGTGCCTGGACAGGTGGGCTAAGCACAGATACGCAGTATTTT. It yields the protein CAWTGGLSTDTQYF.

The chain carries TRBV20-1 and TRBJ2-7; D remains ambiguous. This CDR3 contains 11 residues. Germline CDR1 DFQATT, CDR2 SNEGSKA (reference sequence). Deletions cut 4 bases from V and 5 bases from J, with 9 bases between. The CDR3 DNA follows: TGCAGTGCTACAGAGCAGGACGAGCAGTACTTC. It encodes CSATEQDEQYF.

J is TRBJ1-2 and V is TRBV5-4; D is unresolved. Per germline, CDR1 SGHNT and CDR2 YYREEE (reference sequence). Trimming pared 0 bases from V and 8 bases from J, leaving 8 bases between. The CDR3 runs 12 residues. CDR3 loop: CASSLAGRGYTF. CDR3 DNA sequence: TGTGCCAGCAGCTTGGCCGGGAGGGGCTACACCTTC.

A few counts support this clone. The CDR3 DNA sequence: TGTGCCAGCAGTGAATATAATGCAGGGGACGGCTACACCTTC. Its protein is CASSEYNAGDGYTF. The rearrangement joins TRBV25-1 to TRBJ1-2, with TRBD1 as a possible D gene (6 bases). Trimming shortened V by 0 bases and J by 8 bases, and 13 bases separated the two germline ends. Germline CDR1 reads MGHDK; CDR2 reads SYGVNS. The CDR3 loop spans 14 amino acids.

This sequence joins TRBV7-3 and TRBJ2-1; 10 nucleotides align to TRBD2. V dropped 5 bases and J dropped 4; count of bases not matched to a gene: 5. From germline, CDR1 is SGHTA and CDR2 FQGTGA. The CDR3 length is 15 residues. The CDR3 DNA is TGTGCCAGCAGCCAGACTAGCGGGTCGTACAATGAGCAGTTCTTC. Protein sequence: CASSQTSGSYNEQFF.

V is TRBV7-9 and J is TRBJ1-1; perhaps TRBD1 as D (6 bases). The germline V gene has CDR1 SEHNR and CDR2 FQNEAQ (reference sequence). The CDR3 loop spans 13 amino acids. V shed 3 bases and J shed 7 bases, with 12 bases lying between them. The CDR3 loop is CASSFRDNGEAFF. In DNA, the CDR3 is TGTGCCAGCAGCTTCCGGGACAATGGTGAAGCTTTCTTT.

The V and J genes are TRBV5-1 and TRBJ2-3; 8 bases agree with TRBD2. Germline V gives CDR1 SGHRS, CDR2 YFSETQ. The CDR3 extends over 15 amino acids. The J segment lost 3 bases and the V segment lost 7 bases, leaving 10 bases of the junction unmatched. Written as DNA, the CDR3 is TGCGCCAGCTACGCAGCGGGCGGGGGGACAGATACGCAGTATTTT. Translating gives CASYAAGGGTDTQYF. The full variable domain, completed using reference TRBV5-1 and TRBJ2-3, is KAGVTQTPRYLIKTRGQQVTLSCSPISGHRSVSWYQQTPGQGLQFLFEYFSETQRNKGNFPGRFSGRQFSNSRSEMNVSTLELGDSALYLCASYAAGGGTDTQYFGPGTRLTVL.

This chain links TRBV29-1 with TRBJ2-5; TRBD2 agrees at 8 bases. The CDR3 is made up of 14 amino acids. Germline values: CDR1 SQVTM, CDR2 ANQGSEA. Trimming cost V 6 bases and J 1 base; bases outside gene matches: 7. The CDR3 DNA follows: TGCAGCGTCGACGGGACTAGTGCCCAAGAGACCCAGTACTTC. It specifies CSVDGTSAQETQYF.

This clone was seen a handful of times. In nucleotides, the CDR3 is TGTGCCAGCAGCAAGACAGGGCAGAATGAGCAGTTCTTC. This translates into CASSKTGQNEQFF. The J gene is TRBJ2-1, the V gene TRBV6-5, with 7 bases aligning to TRBD1. The CDR3 extends over 13 amino acids. The junction had 6 bases not matched to a gene; V was cut back by 6 bases and J by 7 bases. CDR1 is MNHEY, CDR2 SVGAGI, per germline.

V and J are TRBV6-1 and TRBJ1-2, with D hard to call. The CDR3 runs 14 residues. Germline CDR1 is MNHNS and CDR2 is SASEGT. The V gene lost 3 bases and the J gene lost 4 bases, with 12 bases spanning the gap. Here the CDR3 DNA reads TGTGCCAGCAGTGAGGCCACCCCGGGCTATGGCTACACCTTC. Translated: CASSEATPGYGYTF.

This clone was detected only a few times. The CDR3 loop reads CAGGTVSETQYF. DNA of the CDR3: TGTGCCGGAGGGACAGTCAGCGAGACCCAGTACTTC. The chain joins TRBV2 to TRBJ2-5, with D possibly being TRBD1 (7 bases). Trimming stripped 11 bases from V and 5 bases from J, with 15 bases between. CDR1 SNHLY and CDR2 FYNNEI come from the germline V gene. CDR3 length: 12 residues.

V and J are TRBV30 and TRBJ2-6; D call uncertain. Trimming left V 4 bases short and J 4 bases short, with 5 bases between. Looked up from germline, CDR1 is GTSNPN and CDR2 is SVGIG (reference sequence). The CDR3 is 12 amino acids. CDR3 loop: CAWTRGANVLTF. DNA for the CDR3: TGTGCCTGGACCCGGGGGGCCAACGTCCTGACTTTC.

The chain combines TRBV7-9 with TRBJ2-3; D is perhaps TRBD2 (6 bases). Germline lookup yields CDR1 SEHNR and CDR2 FQNEAQ (reference sequence). The CDR3 runs to 15 residues. With 5 bases removed from V and 3 bases from J, the gap between germline ends came to 15 bases. DNA for the CDR3: TGTGCCAGCAGCAAGGGACTTCCAGGGACAGATACGCAGTATTTT. It is translated as CASSKGLPGTDTQYF.

This chain links TRBV30 with TRBJ2-5; TRBD2 agrees at 7 bases. The J call may be wrong; the DNA end is better matched by TRBJ2-7. This CDR3 is built from 13 residues. Germline CDR1 GTSNPN, CDR2 SVGIG (reference sequence). CDR3 coding DNA: TGTGCCTGGAGTCGGCGGGAGTACAACGAGCAGTACTTC. It encodes CAWSRREYNEQYF.

Written as DNA, the CDR3 is TGCAGCGTAGGTAGCGGGAGTAATGAGCAGTTCTTC. It yields the protein CSVGSGSNEQFF. The V gene is TRBV29-1, the J gene TRBJ2-1, with 9 positions matching TRBD2. Trimming removed 6 bases from V and 7 bases from J; junction bases left unmatched: 4. The CDR3 runs 12 residues. The V gene's germline CDR1 is SQVTM and CDR2 ANQGSEA.

This clone was seen a handful of times. This CDR3 is CAISAGTGVSYEQYF. DNA of the CDR3: TGTGCCATCAGTGCCGGGACAGGGGTCTCCTACGAGCAGTACTTC. V and J are TRBV10-3 and TRBJ2-7, with TRBD1 identical over 10 bases. Germline V gives CDR1 ENHRY, CDR2 SYGVKD. The CDR3 runs 15 residues. V lost 4 bases and J lost 0; bases outside the gene matches: 3.

The table lists this clone with a few counts. The rearrangement links TRBV7-8 to TRBJ2-5; TRBD2 aligns across 11 bases. Looked up from germline, CDR1 is SGHVS and CDR2 is FQNEAQ. Trimming cost V 2 bases and J 5 bases; bases outside gene matches: 1. The CDR3 is 14 residues long. CDR3 nucleotide sequence: TGTGCCAGCAGCTTAACTAGCGGGAGTGAGACCCAGTACTTC. Translating it yields CASSLTSGSETQYF.

This clone was observed a few times. V gene TRBV4-1 combines with J gene TRBJ2-2; the match to TRBD1 covers 8 bases. Germline CDR1 reads MGHRA; CDR2 reads YSYEKL. Trimming at V came to 4 bases and at J to 5 bases, leaving 12 bases not matched to a gene. The CDR3 sequence is 17 residues long. CDR3: CASSRQGATGGTGELFF. CDR3 nucleotides: TGCGCCAGCAGCCGTCAGGGGGCGACAGGAGGGACCGGGGAGCTGTTTTTT.

The chain recombines TRBV15 with TRBJ2-3, with D tentatively TRBD2 (5 bases). V dropped 1 base and J dropped 2 bases, with 10 bases sitting between them. Germline lookup yields CDR1 LNHNV and CDR2 YYDKDF (reference sequence). The CDR3 consists of 15 residues. The CDR3 is CATSRVSGNTDTQYF. CDR3 bases: TGTGCCACCAGCAGAGTGTCGGGAAACACAGATACGCAGTATTTT.

This clone was seen repeatedly, ten times or more. Other DNA sequences in this sample translate to the same CDR3. This sequence joins TRBV7-9 and TRBJ2-5, with D unresolved. The ends were cut back, 5 bases at V and 5 bases at J, with 9 bases in the middle. This CDR3 is 12 amino acids long. Germline lookup yields CDR1 SEHNR and CDR2 FQNEAQ (reference sequence). CDR3 sequence: CASSLGRETQYF. Written as DNA, the CDR3 is TGTGCCAGCAGCCTAGGTCGGGAGACCCAGTACTTC.

The table lists this clone with a few counts. This chain links TRBV19 with TRBJ2-1, with 12 bases aligning to TRBD2. The CDR3 consists of 16 residues. After removal of 9 bases from V and 6 bases from J, the junction contained 12 bases not matched to a gene. Germline V gives CDR1 LNHDA, CDR2 SQIVND (reference sequence). The CDR3 DNA reads as TGTGCCAGCGAACAAACGCCGGGACTAGCGGGCAATGAGCAGTTCTTC. As protein: CASEQTPGLAGNEQFF.

The chain has TRBV28 and TRBJ1-2; no reliable D call. Germline V gives CDR1 MDHEN, CDR2 SYDVKM. The CDR3 totals 11 residues. Between the trimmed V and J ends, which lost 5 bases and 8 bases, there was a span of 9 bases. The CDR3 nucleotides read TGTGCCAGCAGTCCGTCGAGGGGCTACACCTTC. This sequence encodes CASSPSRGYTF.

The V call is TRBV6-5, the J call TRBJ2-6; D is undetermined. Trimming took 3 bases from V and 4 from J, leaving 4 bases between them. This CDR3 is built from 13 residues. The germline V gene has CDR1 MNHEY and CDR2 SVGAGI. The CDR3 nucleotides are TGTGCCAGCAGTTATTCAGGGGCCAACGTCCTGACTTTC. This encodes CASSYSGANVLTF.

The rearrangement links TRBV7-3 to TRBJ2-3; D is unclear. V was clipped by 1 base and J by 2 bases, with 16 bases between them. CDR3 length: 17 amino acids. The V gene's germline CDR1 is SGHTA and CDR2 FQGTGA. The chain's CDR3 is CASSLSLSADFTDTQYF. DNA of the CDR3: TGTGCCAGCAGCTTAAGTCTTTCGGCGGATTTCACAGATACGCAGTATTTT.

This clone was seen a few times. The V call is TRBV5-4, the J call TRBJ1-2, with 8 bases fitting TRBD1. Germline V gives CDR1 SGHNT, CDR2 YYREEE (reference sequence). Trimming took 2 bases from V and 6 from J; bases not matched to a gene: 3. This CDR3 spans 13 amino acids. CDR3 sequence reads: CASSLQGVDGYTF. The CDR3 DNA is TGTGCCAGCAGCTTACAGGGGGTGGATGGCTACACCTTC.

The table lists this clone with a few counts. The chain is built from TRBV7-9 and TRBJ1-1; possibly TRBD1 for D (5 bases). V was pared by 3 bases and J by 11 bases, with 19 bases between. This CDR3 is 14 amino acids long. The germline CDR1 and CDR2 sequences are SEHNR and FQNEAQ (reference sequence). CDR3 region: CASSLRAGGVGAFF. DNA of the CDR3: TGTGCCAGCAGCTTGAGGGCCGGGGGAGTTGGGGCTTTCTTT. Looking up the rest from reference TRBV7-9 and TRBJ1-1 gives the full variable domain: DTGVSQNPRHKITKRGQNVTFRCDPISEHNRLYWYRQTLGQGPEFLTYFQNEAQLEKSRLLSDRFSAERPKGSFSTLEIQRTEQGDSAMYLCASSLRAGGVGAFFGQGTRLTVV.

This chain uses TRBV18 with TRBJ2-3; the D gene is possibly TRBD1 (6 bases). Germline CDR1 KGHSH, CDR2 LQKENI. This CDR3 region has 16 residues. V dropped 3 bases and J dropped 2 bases, with 15 bases sitting between them. The CDR3 spells CASSPPGHRITDTQYF. CDR3 nucleotide sequence: TGTGCCAGCTCACCGCCGGGACACAGAATCACAGATACGCAGTATTTT.

This chain joins TRBV7-8 and TRBJ2-3; TRBD1 might be the D (5 bases). V lost 1 base and J 2 bases, leaving 13 bases between the germline ends. The germline CDR1 and CDR2 sequences are SGHVS and FQNEAQ. CDR3 size: 16 residues. CDR3 loop: CASSLEGWGYTDTQYF. CDR3 sequence (DNA): TGTGCCAGCAGCTTAGAGGGCTGGGGCTACACAGATACGCAGTATTTT.

The chain links TRBV7-9 to TRBJ2-5, with 12 bases matching TRBD1. This CDR3 has 15 amino acids. Trimming took 3 bases from V and 5 from J; bases not matched to a gene: 4. Germline V gives CDR1 SEHNR, CDR2 FQNEAQ (reference sequence). The CDR3 DNA reads TGTGCCAGCAGCTTGGGACAGGGGGCTCAGGAGACCCAGTACTTC. The encoded protein is CASSLGQGAQETQYF.

In this sample, this clone turned up a few times. The gene calls are TRBV5-6 and TRBJ2-5; 8 bases fit TRBD1. V gave up 4 bases and J gave up 5 bases; unmatched junction bases: 4. The germline V gene has CDR1 SGHDT and CDR2 YYEEEE. CDR3 length: 13 amino acids. In DNA form, the CDR3 reads TGTGCCAGCAGCCCGGGACAGGTGGAGACCCAGTACTTC. Encoded protein: CASSPGQVETQYF.

J is TRBJ1-1 and V is TRBV2; tentative D call: TRBD1 (6 bases). The CDR3 sequence is 13 residues long. Germline CDR1 and CDR2: SNHLY and FYNNEI. Between the trimmed V and J ends, which lost 4 bases and 3 bases, there was a span of 9 bases. The CDR3 region has the DNA TGTGCCAGCAGTGTACAGGGAGACACTGAAGCTTTCTTT. Translation gives CASSVQGDTEAFF. The full variable domain, in which reference TRBV2 and TRBJ1-1 provide the parts outside the CDR3, is EPEVTQTPSHQVTQMGQEVILRCVPISNHLYFYWYRQILGQKVEFLVSFYNNEISEKSEIFDDQFSVERPDGSNFTLKIRSTKLEDSAMYFCASSVQGDTEAFFGQGTRLTVV.